This TCR beta chain was profiled in a study of T cells in Graves' hyperthyroidism and ophthalmopathy. CDR1 is DFQATT, CDR2 SNEGSKA, per germline (reference sequence). This CDR3 has 17 amino acids. The V and J ends lost 1 base and 2 bases respectively, with 21 bases between them. This clonotype was counted between two and nine times. TCR beta CDR3 region amplification was performed from RNA transcripts. Using the HTBI primer set, a first-round RT-PCR was run on the TCR CDR3. TCRdb used MiXCR to reprocess the multiplex PCR reads, holding one entry per CDR3 protein. The sample carries about 600,000 distinct CDR3 sequences, about a sixth recorded once.

This receptor was identified in a woman aged 40-49 years with Graves' ophthalmopathy. Sequenced sample: blood. The genes are TRBV20-1 and TRBJ2-7; tentatively, D is TRBD1 or TRBD2 (6 bases each). The CDR3 protein is CSARGRGAGTETYEQYF. The CDR3 DNA is TGCAGTGCTAGAGGGAGGGGGGCCGGGACGGAGACCTACGAGCAGTACTTC.